This passage covers 30 T cell receptor beta chains from one sample sequenced in a study of OX40 agonist ivuxolimab in advanced cancers. The method was immunoSEQ multiplex PCR; TCRdb's version includes in-frame clones alone and lacks a portion of them. The table has around 90,000 clones, roughly 90% seen once. Sequences were derived from CD4+ or CD8+ T cells sorted from blood, sampled in a trial of the OX40 agonist ivuxolimab. These receptors were obtained from an adult with an advanced solid tumor such as melanoma, head and neck, liver or kidney cancer.

V gene TRBV27 combines with J gene TRBJ1-1; no definite D call. The CDR3 has 15 residues. The germline V gene encodes CDR1 MNHEY and CDR2 SMNVEV (reference sequence). V lost 0 bases and J lost 5, with 13 bases in between. CDR3 DNA: TGTGCCAGCAGTTTATCTCCCCGGGTGGGTACTGAAGCTTTCTTT. Its protein is CASSLSPRVGTEAFF.

The V gene is TRBV11-2, the J gene TRBJ2-3; no reliable D call. Germline lookup yields CDR1 SGHAT and CDR2 FQNNGV. With 2 bases removed from V and 7 bases from J, the gap between germline ends came to 13 bases. CDR3 length equals 14 residues. The CDR3 region is CASSLTPTSHTQYF. CDR3 in DNA: TGTGCCAGCAGCTTAACCCCCACGTCTCATACGCAGTATTTT.

This chain joins TRBV6-5 and TRBJ2-2, with 11 bases lining up with TRBD2. Germline CDR1 reads MNHEY; CDR2 reads SVGAGI. The V gene end was trimmed by 4 bases and the J gene end by 7 bases; junction bases not matched to a gene: 8. CDR3 length equals 16 residues. The CDR3 sequence: CASSLVAGGPVGELFF. The CDR3 bases are TGTGCCAGCAGTTTAGTAGCGGGAGGGCCCGTCGGGGAGCTGTTTTTT.

Remarks on this clone: The same CDR3 arises from other DNA sequences in this sample as well. V gene TRBV7-9 combines with J gene TRBJ2-6; no clear D gene. The CDR3 has 14 amino acids. The V and J ends lost 1 base and 1 base respectively, with 2 bases between them. CDR1 SEHNR and CDR2 FQNEAQ come from the germline V gene (reference sequence). The CDR3 sequence is CASSLGSGANVLTF. In DNA, the CDR3 is TGTGCCAGCAGCTTAGGTTCTGGGGCCAACGTCCTGACTTTC.

The chain uses TRBV25-1 and TRBJ2-2, with D perhaps TRBD2 (6 bases). The CDR3 contains 15 residues. V was pared by 3 bases and J by 5 bases, with 13 bases between. CDR1 is MGHDK and CDR2 is SYGVNS in the germline V gene. CDR3 DNA: TGTGCCAGCAGTGATCCCGGGAGTAAGACCGGGGAGCTGTTTTTT. It is translated as CASSDPGSKTGELFF.

CDR3 amino acids: CASSVEASGRGDSYNEQFF. In DNA, the CDR3 is TGTGCCAGCAGCGTTGAGGCTAGCGGGAGGGGCGACTCCTACAATGAGCAGTTCTTC. The chain employs TRBV9 and TRBJ2-1; TRBD2 aligns across 12 bases. The germline CDR1 and CDR2 sequences are SGDLS and YYNGEE. This CDR3 contains 19 residues. Trimming cost V 2 bases and J 0 bases; bases outside gene matches: 9.

The chain employs TRBV7-2 and TRBJ2-3; D might be TRBD1 or TRBD2, each matching 5 bases. CDR3 length equals 14 residues. CDR1 and CDR2 from the germline V gene are SGHTA and FQGNSA. V lost 4 bases and J lost 0, with 8 bases in between. In nucleotides, the CDR3 is TGTGCCAGCAGCTCGGGACCTAGCACAGATACGCAGTATTTT. Amino acids: CASSSGPSTDTQYF.

This rearrangement joins TRBV25-1 to TRBJ2-7; 7 nucleotides match TRBD1. The CDR3 totals 14 residues. Germline V lookup: CDR1 MGHDK, CDR2 SYGVNS. Trimming took 2 bases from V and 0 from J; bases not matched to a gene: 1. This CDR3 is CASSETGVSYEQYF. CDR3 nucleotides: TGTGCCAGCAGTGAAACAGGGGTCTCCTACGAGCAGTACTTC.

The chain carries TRBV13 and TRBJ2-5; D gene unclear. Trimming stripped 4 bases from V and 5 bases from J, with 5 bases between. CDR1 and CDR2 (germline): PRHDT, FYEKMQ (reference sequence). The CDR3 loop spans 11 amino acids. Here the CDR3 reads CASSSGETQYF. The CDR3 nucleotides are TGTGCCAGCAGCTCCGGGGAGACCCAGTACTTC.

About this clone: A junction end diverges from the germline sequence, so it may reflect a read error. This rearrangement joins TRBV6-5 to TRBJ2-3; D call uncertain. This CDR3 spans 15 amino acids. The germline V gene has CDR1 MNHEY and CDR2 SVGAGI. CDR3 in amino acids: CASSLRLNPTYTQYF. For the CDR3, the DNA is TGTGCCAGCAGTCTCCGACTCAATCCCACATATACGCAGTATTTT.

The chain links TRBV6-7 to TRBJ2-4, with D tentatively TRBD1 or TRBD2 (5 bases each). TRBV6-7 is an open reading frame whose function is uncertain. Trimming pared 0 bases from V and 4 bases from J, leaving 10 bases between. The length of the CDR3 is 15 residues. The CDR3 is CASSYSRDRKNIQYF. The CDR3 DNA is TGTGCCAGCAGTTACTCCCGGGACCGAAAAAACATTCAGTACTTC.

The chain carries TRBV7-2 and TRBJ2-6; unclear D gene. This CDR3 is 18 amino acids long. V gave up 0 bases and J gave up 2 bases, with 14 bases separating them. Per germline, CDR1 SGHTA and CDR2 FQGNSA. Here the CDR3 reads CASSLAGRKWAGANVLTF. The CDR3 bases are TGTGCCAGCAGCTTAGCGGGCAGAAAATGGGCTGGGGCCAACGTCCTGACTTTC.

The V gene is TRBV2, the J gene TRBJ1-5; possibly TRBD1 for D (6 bases). The CDR3 length is 17 residues. V was clipped by 7 bases and J by 6 bases, with 25 bases between them. Germline CDR1 and CDR2: SNHLY and FYNNEI. The CDR3 is CASTAGQTFLGGQPQHF. The DNA for the CDR3 is TGTGCCAGCACCGCCGGACAGACCTTTCTGGGTGGTCAGCCCCAGCATTTT.

This clone was seen once. The chain uses TRBV29-1 and TRBJ2-3, with D uncertain. V dropped 5 bases and J dropped 3 bases, with 12 bases sitting between them. The germline CDR1 and CDR2 sequences are SQVTM and ANQGSEA. This CDR3 has 13 amino acids. CDR3 region: CSVCRLLTDTQYF. The CDR3 DNA reads as TGCAGCGTTTGCAGGCTTCTGACAGATACGCAGTATTTT.

The chain employs TRBV4-1 and TRBJ2-7; TRBD2 agrees at 7 bases. V gave up 1 base and J gave up 6 bases; unmatched junction bases: 12. The CDR3 length is 16 residues. The germline gives CDR1 MGHRA, CDR2 YSYEKL. This CDR3 reads CASSQGGGRGRIEQYF. CDR3 nucleotide sequence: TGCGCCAGCAGCCAAGGCGGAGGGAGGGGTCGGATCGAGCAGTACTTC.

The V gene is TRBV21-1, the J gene TRBJ2-7; the table's D call, TRBD1, has no DNA check behind it. TRBV21-1 represents a pseudogene. The CDR3 loop spans 13 amino acids. DNA of the CDR3: TGTGCCAGCAGCAAAGTGTTCCACTACGAGCAGTACTTC. Amino acids: CASSKVFHYEQYF.

This clone was seen just once. The chain employs TRBV6-1 and TRBJ1-5; D is ambiguous. CDR1 MNHNS and CDR2 SASEGT come from the germline V gene. Trimming took off 6 bases at V and 1 base at J, with 7 bases between the two ends. This CDR3 contains 13 residues. CDR3 DNA sequence: TGTGCCAGCAGGGAACAGAGCAATCAGCCCCAGCATTTT. Translation gives CASREQSNQPQHF.

The CDR3 coding sequence is TGTGCCAGCTCCAGACTAGCGGGAGACTACGAGCAGTACTTC. Translated, it gives CASSRLAGDYEQYF. The chain employs TRBV6-1 and TRBJ2-7; 12 nucleotides agree with TRBD2. V trimming: 8 bases; J trimming: 3 bases; junction bases outside the gene matches: 5. CDR3 length: 14 residues. From germline, CDR1 is MNHNS and CDR2 SASEGT.

The chain uses TRBV21-1 and TRBJ2-5; the table's TRBD2 call for D was not verified on the DNA. TRBV21-1 is given as a pseudogene. The CDR3 runs 15 residues. DNA for the CDR3: TGTGCCAGCAGCAAAAAGAGGAGGGGAGGAGAGACCCAGTACTTC. It encodes CASSKKRRGGETQYF.

This CDR3 reads CASSYWPEDTEAFF. DNA for the CDR3: TGTGCCAGCAGTTATTGGCCGGAGGACACTGAAGCTTTCTTT. This chain joins TRBV6-5 and TRBJ1-1; D call uncertain. The V gene's germline CDR1 is MNHEY and CDR2 SVGAGI. This CDR3 is 14 amino acids long. V was cut by 3 bases and J by 3 bases, with 11 bases left in between.

The chain combines TRBV28 with TRBJ2-5; possible D gene TRBD1, 7 bases. There are 17 residues in the CDR3. In germline, CDR1 is MDHEN, CDR2 SYDVKM. V was pared by 5 bases and J by 2 bases, with 21 bases between. The CDR3 here is CASSPGGLGQTQETQYF. The CDR3 DNA reads TGTGCCAGCAGTCCCGGGGGACTGGGACAGACTCAAGAGACCCAGTACTTC.

The chain employs TRBV19 and TRBJ2-1, with 7 positions matching TRBD1. CDR3 length: 15 residues. V lost 1 base and J lost 5; bases outside the gene matches: 5. Per germline, CDR1 LNHDA and CDR2 SQIVND (reference sequence). CDR3 nucleotides: TGTGCCAGTAGTATAGGGACAGGATTAAACAATGAGCAGTTCTTC. As protein: CASSIGTGLNNEQFF. Full variable domain (rest looked up from reference TRBV19 and TRBJ2-1): DGGITQSPKYLFRKEGQNVTLSCEQNLNHDAMYWYRQDPGQGLRLIYYSQIVNDFQKGDIAEGYSVSREKKESFPLTVTSAQKNPTAFYLCASSIGTGLNNEQFFGPGTRLTVL.

This sequence joins TRBV28 and TRBJ1-6; 7 bases map to TRBD1. Germline trimming cut 8 bases from V and 10 bases from J; bases unmatched to any gene: 14. CDR1 MDHEN and CDR2 SYDVKM come from the germline V gene. The CDR3 covers 15 residues. The CDR3 DNA follows: TGTGCCAGCCGTTACCTTTTGACAGGGCCCTCACCCCTCCACTTT. Encoded protein: CASRYLLTGPSPLHF.

V gene TRBV25-1 combines with J gene TRBJ2-7, with D hard to call. V was trimmed by 2 bases and J by 4 bases, leaving 9 bases between them. Germline V gives CDR1 MGHDK, CDR2 SYGVNS. The CDR3 consists of 13 residues. CDR3 DNA sequence: TGTGCCAGCAGTGAACTCACTATGTACGAGCAGTACTTC. Translating gives CASSELTMYEQYF.

The J gene is TRBJ2-4, the V gene TRBV28, with TRBD2 as a possible D gene (5 bases). Trimming removed 2 bases at V and 9 bases at J, with 14 bases between. Germline V gene lookup returns CDR1 MDHEN and CDR2 SYDVKM. The CDR3 runs to 14 residues. This CDR3 is CASSLATGGLIQYF. The CDR3 DNA follows: TGTGCCAGCAGTTTAGCAACGGGCGGACTCATTCAGTACTTC.

This clone was counted a single time. This may come from a read error, since a much larger clone is one base off. This sequence joins TRBV7-2 and TRBJ1-1; D ambiguous. This CDR3 contains 13 residues. V was pared by 5 bases and J by 1 base, with 8 bases between. Germline CDR1 SGHTA, CDR2 FQGNSA. The chain's CDR3 is CASSQKWNTEAFF. The CDR3 nucleotides are TGTGCCAGCAGCCAGAAATGGAACACTGAAGCTTTCTTT.

This clone was counted a single time. The chain employs TRBV5-1 and TRBJ2-2; no reliable D call. V was pared by 0 bases and J by 0 bases, with 6 bases between. Looked up from germline, CDR1 is SGHRS and CDR2 is YFSETQ. The CDR3 is 15 residues long. The CDR3: CASSLELANTGELFF. The CDR3 region has the DNA TGCGCCAGCAGCTTGGAGTTAGCGAACACCGGGGAGCTGTTTTTT.

V is TRBV11-2 and J is TRBJ2-3; a weak D match, TRBD2 (6 bases). V was clipped by 7 bases and J by 2 bases, with 10 bases between them. Germline V lookup: CDR1 SGHAT, CDR2 FQNNGV. The CDR3 contains 13 residues. CDR3 nucleotides: TGTGCCAGCAACGGGGGAGCCACAGATACGCAGTATTTT. Its protein product is CASNGGATDTQYF. Together with reference TRBV11-2 and TRBJ2-3, the CDR3 gives the full variable domain: EAGVAQSPRYKIIEKRQSVAFWCNPISGHATLYWYQQILGQGPKLLIQFQNNGVVDDSQLPKDRFSAERLKGVDSTLKIQPAKLEDSAVYLCASNGGATDTQYFGPGTRLTVL.

This rearrangement joins TRBV28 to TRBJ2-5; D uncertain. The CDR3 runs to 14 residues. Germline-derived CDR1 and CDR2 are MDHEN and SYDVKM. Trimming shortened V by 4 bases and J by 4 bases, and 13 bases separated the two germline ends. The CDR3 nucleotides read TGTGCCAGCAGTTCTTTCGCTAGTCCAGAGACCCAGTACTTC. As protein: CASSSFASPETQYF. Filled out from reference TRBV28 and TRBJ2-5, the complete variable domain reads DVKVTQSSRYLVKRTGEKVFLECVQDMDHENMFWYRQDPGLGLRLIYFSYDVKMKEKGDIPEGYSVSREKKERFSLILESASTNQTSMYLCASSSFASPETQYFGPGTRLLVL.

This clone occurred a few times. V and J are TRBV10-1 and TRBJ2-7; 8 bases map to TRBD2. Germline trimming cut 3 bases from V and 7 bases from J; bases unmatched to any gene: 2. CDR3 length equals 12 residues. Germline V gives CDR1 WNHNN, CDR2 SYGVQD (reference sequence). The CDR3 reads CASSDGGREQYF. CDR3 sequence (DNA): TGCGCCAGCAGTGATGGCGGGAGGGAGCAGTACTTC.